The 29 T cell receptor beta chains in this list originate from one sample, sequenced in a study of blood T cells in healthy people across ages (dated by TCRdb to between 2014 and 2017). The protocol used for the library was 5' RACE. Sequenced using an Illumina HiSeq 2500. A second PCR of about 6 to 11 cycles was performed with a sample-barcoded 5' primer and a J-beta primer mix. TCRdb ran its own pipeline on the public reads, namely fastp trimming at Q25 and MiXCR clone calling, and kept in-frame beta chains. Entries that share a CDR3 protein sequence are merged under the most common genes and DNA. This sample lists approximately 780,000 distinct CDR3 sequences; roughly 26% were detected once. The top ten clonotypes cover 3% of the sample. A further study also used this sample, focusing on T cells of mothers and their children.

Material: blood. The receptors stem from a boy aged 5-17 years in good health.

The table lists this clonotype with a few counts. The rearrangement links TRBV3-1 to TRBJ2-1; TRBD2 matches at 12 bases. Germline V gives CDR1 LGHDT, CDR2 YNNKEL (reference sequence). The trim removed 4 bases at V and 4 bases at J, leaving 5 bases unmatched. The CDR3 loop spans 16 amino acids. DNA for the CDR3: TGTGCCAGCAGCCCCCCTAGCGGGGGGGCGTACAATGAGCAGTTCTTC. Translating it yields CASSPPSGGAYNEQFF.

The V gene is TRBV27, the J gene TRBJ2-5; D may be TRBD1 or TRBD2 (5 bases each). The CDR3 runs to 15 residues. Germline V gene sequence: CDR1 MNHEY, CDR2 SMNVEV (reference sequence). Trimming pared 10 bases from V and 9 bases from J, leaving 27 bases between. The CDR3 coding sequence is TGTGCCACCCTCTGCTGCCGAGGGGCCACGCAGGCCCAGTACTTC. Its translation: CATLCCRGATQAQYF.

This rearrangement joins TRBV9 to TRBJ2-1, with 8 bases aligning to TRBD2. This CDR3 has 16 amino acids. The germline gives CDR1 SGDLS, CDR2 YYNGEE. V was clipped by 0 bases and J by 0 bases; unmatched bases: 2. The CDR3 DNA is TGTGCCAGCAGCGTAGGCGGGGGGACCTCCTACAATGAGCAGTTCTTC. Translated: CASSVGGGTSYNEQFF.

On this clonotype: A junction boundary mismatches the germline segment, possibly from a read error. The CDR3 sequence is CASSSHGQLSNGYTF. The CDR3 DNA sequence: TGCGCCAGTAGCTCGCACGGACAGCTCTCCAATGGCTACACCTTC. The gene calls are TRBV5-1 and TRBJ1-2; TRBD1 might be the D (6 bases). CDR3 length equals 15 residues. The germline V gene has CDR1 SGHRS and CDR2 YFSETQ.

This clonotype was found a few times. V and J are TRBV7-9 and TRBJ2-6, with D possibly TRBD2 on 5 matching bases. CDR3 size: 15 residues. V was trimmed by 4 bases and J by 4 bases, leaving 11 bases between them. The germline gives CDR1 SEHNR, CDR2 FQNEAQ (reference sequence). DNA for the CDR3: TGTGCCAGCAGCTCACCAACGGGAGGGGCCAACGTCCTGACTTTC. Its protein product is CASSSPTGGANVLTF.

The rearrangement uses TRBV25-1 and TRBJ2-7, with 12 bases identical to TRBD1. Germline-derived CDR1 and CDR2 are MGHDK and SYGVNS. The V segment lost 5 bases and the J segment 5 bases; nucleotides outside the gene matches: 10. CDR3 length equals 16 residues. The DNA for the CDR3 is TGTGCCAGCAGTACCCTGGGACAGGGGGCGAATAACGAGCAGTACTTC. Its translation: CASSTLGQGANNEQYF.

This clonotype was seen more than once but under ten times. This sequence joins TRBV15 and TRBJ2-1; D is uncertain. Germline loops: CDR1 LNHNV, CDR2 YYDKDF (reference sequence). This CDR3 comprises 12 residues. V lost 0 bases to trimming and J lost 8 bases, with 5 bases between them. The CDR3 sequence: CATSRDFDEQFF. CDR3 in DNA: TGTGCCACCAGCAGAGATTTCGATGAGCAGTTCTTC.

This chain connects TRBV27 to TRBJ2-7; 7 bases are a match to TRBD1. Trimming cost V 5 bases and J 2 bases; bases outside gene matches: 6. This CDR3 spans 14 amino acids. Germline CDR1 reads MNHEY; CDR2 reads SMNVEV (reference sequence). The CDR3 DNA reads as TGTGCCAGCAGTGACCGGGACAGACCCTACGAGCAGTACTTC. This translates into CASSDRDRPYEQYF.

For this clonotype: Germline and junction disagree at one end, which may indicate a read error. The CDR3 loop reads CARSGVETQYF. The CDR3 DNA sequence: TGTGCCCGGAGCGGGGTAGAGACCCAGTACTTC. The chain links TRBV30 to TRBJ2-5; 7 bases match TRBD2. Germline V gives CDR1 GTSNPN, CDR2 SVGIG (reference sequence). There are 11 residues in the CDR3.

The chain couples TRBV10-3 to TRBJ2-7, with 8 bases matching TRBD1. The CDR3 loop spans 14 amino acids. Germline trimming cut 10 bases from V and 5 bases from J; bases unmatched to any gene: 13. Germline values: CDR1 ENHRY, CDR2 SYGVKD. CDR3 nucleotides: TGTGCCAAAACCCAGGGGGCGAAGTGCCACGAGCAGTACTTC. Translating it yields CAKTQGAKCHEQYF.

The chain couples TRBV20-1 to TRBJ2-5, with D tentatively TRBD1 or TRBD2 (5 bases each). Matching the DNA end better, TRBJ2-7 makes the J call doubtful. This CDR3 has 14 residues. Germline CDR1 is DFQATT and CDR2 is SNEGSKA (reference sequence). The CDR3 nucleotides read TGCAGTTTATCCTCGGGGCTTAGCTCCTACGAGCAGTACTTC. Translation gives CSLSSGLSSYEQYF.

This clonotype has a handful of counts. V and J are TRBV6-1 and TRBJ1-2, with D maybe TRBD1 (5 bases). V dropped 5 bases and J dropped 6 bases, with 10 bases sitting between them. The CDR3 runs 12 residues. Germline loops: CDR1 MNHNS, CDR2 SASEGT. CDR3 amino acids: CASSWQGNGYTF. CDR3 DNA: TGTGCCAGCAGTTGGCAGGGTAATGGCTACACCTTC.

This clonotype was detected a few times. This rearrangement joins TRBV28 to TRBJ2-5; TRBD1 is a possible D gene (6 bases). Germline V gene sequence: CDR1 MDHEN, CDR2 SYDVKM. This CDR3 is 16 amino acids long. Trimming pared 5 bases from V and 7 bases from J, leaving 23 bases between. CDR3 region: CASSLLTGTSLGTQYF. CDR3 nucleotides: TGTGCCAGCAGTCTCCTTACCGGGACAAGCTTGGGGACCCAGTACTTC.

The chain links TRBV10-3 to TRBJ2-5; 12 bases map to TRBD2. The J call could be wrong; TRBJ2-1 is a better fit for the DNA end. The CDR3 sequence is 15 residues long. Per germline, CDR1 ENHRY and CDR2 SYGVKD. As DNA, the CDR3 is TGTGCCATCAGTACGACTAGCGGGGGCCACAATGAGCAGTTCTTC. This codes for CAISTTSGGHNEQFF.

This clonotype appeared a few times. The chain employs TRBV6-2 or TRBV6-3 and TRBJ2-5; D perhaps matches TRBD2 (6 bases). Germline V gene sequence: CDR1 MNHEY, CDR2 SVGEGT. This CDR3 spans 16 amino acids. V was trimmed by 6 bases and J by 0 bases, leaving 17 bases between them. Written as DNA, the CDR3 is TGTGCCAGCAGAAACTTAGCGGCCAAATACCAAGAGACCCAGTACTTC. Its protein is CASRNLAAKYQETQYF.

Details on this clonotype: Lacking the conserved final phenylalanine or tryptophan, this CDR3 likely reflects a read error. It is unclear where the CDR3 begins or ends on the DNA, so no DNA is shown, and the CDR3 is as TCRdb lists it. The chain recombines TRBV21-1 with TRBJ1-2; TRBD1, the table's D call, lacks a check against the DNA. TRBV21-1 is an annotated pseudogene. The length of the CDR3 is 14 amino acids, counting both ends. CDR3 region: CASSKGKGAEGYTL.

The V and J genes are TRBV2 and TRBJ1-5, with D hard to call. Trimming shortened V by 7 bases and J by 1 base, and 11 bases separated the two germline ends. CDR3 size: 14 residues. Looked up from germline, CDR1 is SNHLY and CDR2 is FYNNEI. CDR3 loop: CASNFDGSNQPQHF. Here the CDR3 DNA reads TGTGCCAGCAATTTTGACGGCAGCAATCAGCCCCAGCATTTT.

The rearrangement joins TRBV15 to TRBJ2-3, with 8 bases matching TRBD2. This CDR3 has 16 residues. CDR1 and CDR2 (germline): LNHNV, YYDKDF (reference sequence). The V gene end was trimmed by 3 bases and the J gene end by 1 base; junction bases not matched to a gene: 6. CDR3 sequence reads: CATSRAVTSGTDTQYF. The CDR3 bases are TGTGCCACCAGCAGGGCCGTGACTAGCGGCACAGATACGCAGTATTTT.

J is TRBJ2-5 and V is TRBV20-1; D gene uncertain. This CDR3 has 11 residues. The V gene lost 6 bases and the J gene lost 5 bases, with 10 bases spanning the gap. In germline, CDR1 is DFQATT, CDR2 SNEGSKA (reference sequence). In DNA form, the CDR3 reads TGCAGTGCCTGGGTCGGGGAGACCCAGTACTTC. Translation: CSAWVGETQYF.

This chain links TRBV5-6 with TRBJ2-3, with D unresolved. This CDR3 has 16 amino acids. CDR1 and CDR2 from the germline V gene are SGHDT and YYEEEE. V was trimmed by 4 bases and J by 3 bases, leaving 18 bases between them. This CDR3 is CASSLTLNRRTDTQYF. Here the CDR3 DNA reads TGTGCCAGCAGCCTGACTTTAAACCGCAGGACAGATACGCAGTATTTT.

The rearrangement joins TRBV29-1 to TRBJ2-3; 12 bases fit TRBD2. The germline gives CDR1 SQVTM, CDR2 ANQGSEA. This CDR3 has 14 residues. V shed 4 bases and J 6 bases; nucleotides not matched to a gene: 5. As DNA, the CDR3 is TGCAGCGTTGCTACTAGCGGGGGGACTGATACGCAGTATTTT. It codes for CSVATSGGTDTQYF.

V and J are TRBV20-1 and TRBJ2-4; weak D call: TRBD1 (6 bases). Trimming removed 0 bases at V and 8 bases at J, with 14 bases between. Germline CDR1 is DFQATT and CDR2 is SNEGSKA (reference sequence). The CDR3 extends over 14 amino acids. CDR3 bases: TGCAGTGCTAGAGATGGGACAATACAGGACATTCAGTACTTC. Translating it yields CSARDGTIQDIQYF.

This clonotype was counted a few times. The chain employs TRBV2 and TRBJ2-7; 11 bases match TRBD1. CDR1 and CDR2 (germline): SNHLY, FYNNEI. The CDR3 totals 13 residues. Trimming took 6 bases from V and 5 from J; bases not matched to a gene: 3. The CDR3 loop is CASRDRGLDEQYF. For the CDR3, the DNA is TGTGCCAGCAGGGACAGGGGGCTCGACGAGCAGTACTTC.

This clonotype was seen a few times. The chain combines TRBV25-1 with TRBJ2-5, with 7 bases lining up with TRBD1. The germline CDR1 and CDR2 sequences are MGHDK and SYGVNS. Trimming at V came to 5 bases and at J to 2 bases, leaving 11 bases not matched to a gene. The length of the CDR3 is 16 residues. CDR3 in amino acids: CASSPETGTVQETQYF. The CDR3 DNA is TGTGCCAGCAGTCCGGAGACGGGGACAGTTCAAGAGACCCAGTACTTC.

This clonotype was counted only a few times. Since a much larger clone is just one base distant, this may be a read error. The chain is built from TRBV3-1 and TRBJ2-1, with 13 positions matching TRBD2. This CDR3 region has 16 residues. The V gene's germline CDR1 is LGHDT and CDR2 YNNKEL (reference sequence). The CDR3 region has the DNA TGTGCCGGCAGCTTACTAGCGGGGGGGTCAGGCGATGAGCAGTTCTTC. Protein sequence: CAGSLLAGGSGDEQFF.

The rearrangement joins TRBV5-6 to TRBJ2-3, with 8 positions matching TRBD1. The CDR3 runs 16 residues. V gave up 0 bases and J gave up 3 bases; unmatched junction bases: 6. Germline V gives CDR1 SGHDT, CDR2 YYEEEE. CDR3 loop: CASSLVGQVRTDTQYF. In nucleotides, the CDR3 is TGTGCCAGCAGCTTGGTGGGACAGGTGCGAACAGATACGCAGTATTTT. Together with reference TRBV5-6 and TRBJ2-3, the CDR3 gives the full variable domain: DAGVTQSPTHLIKTRGQQVTLRCSPKSGHDTVSWYQQALGQGPQFIFQYYEEEERQRGNFPDRFSGHQFPNYSSELNVNALLLGDSALYLCASSLVGQVRTDTQYFGPGTRLTVL.

In DNA, the CDR3 is TGTGCCACAGCGGCAGGGAGCACAGATACGCAGTATTTT. It is translated as CATAAGSTDTQYF. The rearrangement links TRBV12-3 or TRBV12-4 to TRBJ2-3, with D perhaps assigned TRBD1 or TRBD2 (5 bases each). Trimming pared 10 bases from V and 0 bases from J, leaving 11 bases between. The CDR3 contains 13 residues.

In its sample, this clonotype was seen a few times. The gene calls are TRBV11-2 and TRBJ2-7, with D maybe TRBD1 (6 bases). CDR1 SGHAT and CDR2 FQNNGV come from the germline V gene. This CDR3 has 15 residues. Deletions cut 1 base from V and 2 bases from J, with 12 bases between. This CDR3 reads CASSLVFGGTYEQYF. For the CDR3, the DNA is TGTGCCAGCAGCTTAGTCTTTGGGGGCACCTACGAGCAGTACTTC.

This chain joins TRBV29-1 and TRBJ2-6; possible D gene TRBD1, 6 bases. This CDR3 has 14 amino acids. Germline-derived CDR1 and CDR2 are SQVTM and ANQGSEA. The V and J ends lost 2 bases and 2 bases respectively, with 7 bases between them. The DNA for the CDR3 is TGCAGCGTTGAAAACAGGGCTGGGGCCAACGTCCTGACTTTC. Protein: CSVENRAGANVLTF.